A single sample gave rise to the 2 T cell receptor beta chains below, sequenced in a study of PD-1 blockade in classical Hodgkin lymphoma. Assay used: immunoSEQ multiplex PCR; TCRdb lists only in-frame clones, some missing. The sample records 10,000 to 15,000 clones, 75% to 95% being singletons. Brentuximab vedotin exposure varied, and every patient relapsed after autologous stem cell transplantation. The specimen comprised peripheral blood mononuclear cells (PBMCs), sampled at baseline. The origin of the receptors is a human donor with classical Hodgkin lymphoma.

The chain couples TRBV18 to TRBJ2-7, with 9 bases matching TRBD2. The CDR3 loop spans 16 amino acids. CDR1 KGHSH and CDR2 LQKENI come from the germline V gene. V gave up 4 bases and J gave up 1 base; unmatched junction bases: 8. The CDR3, as DNA: TGTGCCAGCTCACAAAGTAGCGGGGGAGCGTCCTACGAGCAGTACTTC. Translating it yields CASSQSSGGASYEQYF.

The chain couples TRBV7-9 to TRBJ1-6, with D perhaps matching TRBD1 (6 bases). The V end lost 0 bases, the J end lost 7 bases, and 13 bases lay between the germline ends. There are 16 residues in the CDR3. Germline V gene data show CDR1 as SEHNR and CDR2 as FQNEAQ (reference sequence). CDR3 sequence (DNA): TGTGCCAGCAGCTTAGCCTCCGGGACAAGCAATTCACCCCTCCACTTT. It is translated as CASSLASGTSNSPLHF.